A selection of T cell receptor beta chains follows, all from one sample in a study of blood T cell repertoires in COVID-19. Assay: immunoSEQ multiplex PCR; the TCRdb copy retains only in-frame clones and omits some. Here the sample spans over 55,000 clones, 88% being singletons. The sample taken for sequencing was peripheral blood. The source of these receptors is a human donor in a cohort sampled during active COVID-19. Each CDR3 is given with its conserved first and last residue. The order of the fields is J gene, D gene, clone size, V gene, CDR3 protein, CDR3 DNA. D genes are given only for firm matches. Size is omitted from some rows. Given values are once, few, many or a class for expanded clones.

TRBJ2-7,TRBD2,NA,TRBV14,CASSTNWGGEQYF,TGTGCCAGCAGCACAAACTGGGGGGGCGAGCAGTACTTC
TRBJ1-2,NA,NA,TRBV3-1/TRBV3-2,CASSQDGGGAVRGYTF,TGTGCCAGCAGCCAAGATGGAGGAGGGGCAGTACGCGGCTACACCTTC
TRBJ1-2,TRBD1,NA,TRBV5-4,CASRDRENYGYTF,TGTGCCAGCAGAGACAGGGAGAACTATGGCTACACCTTC
TRBJ2-1,TRBD2,NA,TRBV4-1,CASSQGGAGGPYNEQFF,TGCGCCAGCAGCCAAGGGGGAGCGGGGGGGCCCTACAATGAGCAGTTCTTC
TRBJ1-4,TRBD1,NA,TRBV7-9,CASSLGVGQKLFF,TGTGCCAGCAGCTTAGGGGTGGGACAGAAACTGTTTTTT
TRBJ2-2,TRBD2,NA,TRBV25-1,CASSTLAAGELFF,TGTGCCAGCAGTACTCTAGCGGCCGGGGAGCTGTTTTTT
TRBJ2-5,TRBD2,NA,TRBV9,CASSVRGLAIETQYF,TGTGCCAGCAGCGTGAGGGGACTAGCGATTGAGACCCAGTACTTC
TRBJ1-1,NA,NA,TRBV7-9,CASSLPVGGTEAFF,TGTGCCAGCAGCCTCCCGGTTGGTGGCACTGAAGCTTTCTTT
TRBJ2-3,NA,NA,TRBV6-5,CASSYSLGRSTDTQYF,TGTGCCAGCAGTTACTCTCTAGGGAGGAGCACAGATACGCAGTATTTT
TRBJ2-6,NA,NA,TRBV4-2,CASSPRDRSGANVLTF,TGTGCCAGCAGCCCCCGAGACAGATCTGGGGCCAACGTCCTGACTTTC
TRBJ2-3,NA,NA,TRBV4-2,CASSDLRSGDTQYF,TGTGCCAGCAGCGACTTGCGGTCCGGAGATACGCAGTATTTT
TRBJ2-5,NA,NA,TRBV5-4,CASSPRGAGHQETQYF,TGTGCCAGCAGCCCACGGGGAGCGGGCCACCAAGAGACCCAGTACTTC
TRBJ2-2,TRBD2,NA,TRBV11-2,CASSLTSGNPGELFF,TGTGCCAGCAGCTTGACTAGCGGGAACCCCGGGGAGCTGTTTTTT
TRBJ1-1,NA,NA,TRBV6-2/TRBV6-3,CASSERRVSPTEAFF,TGTGCCAGCAGTGAGAGGAGGGTATCCCCTACTGAAGCTTTCTTT
TRBJ2-5,NA,NA,TRBV5-1,CASSDLGEETQYF,TGCGCCAGCAGCGATCTCGGGGAAGAGACCCAGTACTTC
TRBJ1-5,NA,NA,TRBV3-1/TRBV3-2,CASSRGVNQPQHF,TGTGCCAGCAGCCGCGGGGTCAATCAGCCCCAGCATTTT
TRBJ2-6,NA,once,TRBV19,CASSIVSAGANVLTF,TGTGCCAGTAGTATAGTCAGTGCTGGGGCCAACGTCCTGACTTTC
TRBJ2-3,TRBD2,NA,TRBV24-1,CATSDSRLAGITDTQYF,TGTGCCACCAGTGACTCCAGACTAGCGGGGATCACAGATACGCAGTATTTT
TRBJ2-1,TRBD1,NA,TRBV9,CASSVEPGTGGKNEQFF,TGTGCCAGCAGCGTAGAACCCGGGACAGGGGGAAAGAATGAGCAGTTCTTC
TRBJ1-2,NA,once,TRBV27,CASSPRRGNGYTF,TGTGCCAGCAGTCCAAGGAGGGGCAATGGCTACACCTTC
TRBJ1-1,NA,NA,TRBV19,CASTRTGGYEAFF,TGTGCCAGTACCAGAACGGGGGGGTACGAAGCTTTCTTT
TRBJ2-3,TRBD2,NA,TRBV27,CASSLLAGGQTDTQYF,TGTGCCAGCAGTTTACTAGCGGGGGGCCAGACAGATACGCAGTATTTT
TRBJ1-6,NA,once,TRBV5-1,CASSLSGINNSPLHF,TGCGCCAGCAGCTTGTCCGGGATCAATAATTCACCCCTCCACTTT
TRBJ1-4,NA,NA,TRBV21-1,CASSKWAVLYEKLFF,TGTGCCAGCAGCAAATGGGCAGTGTTATATGAAAAACTGTTTTTT
TRBJ1-5,NA,NA,TRBV7-2,CASSFSNGNNQPQHF,TGTGCCAGCAGCTTTAGCAACGGAAACAATCAGCCCCAGCATTTT
TRBJ1-3,TRBD1,few,TRBV30,CARDRGNTIYF,TGTGCTCGGGACAGGGGAAACACCATATATTTT
TRBJ1-2,NA,NA,TRBV18,CASSPAGGGYTF,TGTGCCAGCTCACCTGCGGGTGGAGGCTACACCTTC
TRBJ2-7,TRBD1,NA,TRBV5-4,CASSKGQGDEQYF,TGTGCCAGCAGCAAAGGACAGGGGGACGAGCAGTACTTC
TRBJ2-7,TRBD1,NA,TRBV6-5,CASRPGQARPYEQYF,TGTGCCAGCAGACCAGGACAGGCCAGGCCCTACGAGCAGTACTTC
TRBJ2-3,TRBD2,NA,TRBV5-1,CASSTSVSDTQYF,TGCGCCAGCAGTACTAGCGTCTCAGATACGCAGTATTTT
TRBJ2-1,TRBD2,NA,TRBV28,CASSVSSGVYNEQFF,TGTGCCAGCAGTGTGAGTAGCGGGGTCTACAATGAGCAGTTCTTC
TRBJ2-1,TRBD2,NA,TRBV7-7,CASSLGPAGYNEQFF,TGTGCCAGCAGCTTAGGCCCAGCGGGGTACAATGAGCAGTTCTTC
TRBJ2-1,TRBD1,once,TRBV15,CATSRSPMTSGQGNEQFF,TGTGCCACCAGCAGAAGCCCGATGACCTCGGGACAGGGCAATGAGCAGTTCTTC
TRBJ1-1,NA,NA,TRBV3-1/TRBV3-2,CASTNLGGAGEAFF,TGTGCCAGCACCAATCTGGGGGGGGCGGGCGAAGCTTTCTTT
TRBJ2-1,NA,NA,TRBV6-5,CASSSLRSYNEQFF,TGTGCCAGCAGTTCCCTCCGGTCCTACAATGAGCAGTTCTTC
TRBJ1-2,NA,NA,TRBV10-2,CASMTGQGYGYTF,TGCGCCAGCATGACCGGACAAGGGTATGGCTACACCTTC
TRBJ2-2,NA,NA,TRBV5-6,CASSPDGANTGELFF,TGTGCCAGCAGCCCTGACGGAGCGAACACCGGGGAGCTGTTTTTT
TRBJ1-5,NA,NA,TRBV19,CASSMAVNQPQHF,TGTGCCAGTAGTATGGCCGTCAATCAGCCCCAGCATTTT
TRBJ2-7,NA,NA,TRBV7-9,CASSQVQGPTYEQYF,TGTGCCAGCAGCCAGGTTCAGGGGCCCACCTACGAGCAGTACTTC
TRBJ2-2,NA,NA,TRBV6-5,CASSERRRTGELFF,TGTGCCAGCAGCGAGAGGAGACGGACCGGGGAGCTGTTTTTT
TRBJ1-5,NA,NA,TRBV2,CASSEQMNNQPQHF,TGTGCCAGCAGTGAACAGATGAATAATCAGCCCCAGCATTTT
TRBJ2-1,NA,NA,TRBV12-3/TRBV12-4,CASSPSRYNEQFF,TGTGCCAGCAGCCCCTCCCGCTACAATGAGCAGTTCTTC
TRBJ1-5,TRBD1,NA,TRBV4-1,CASSQGGQGINQPQHF,TGCGCCAGCAGCCAAGGGGGACAGGGGATCAATCAGCCCCAGCATTTT
TRBJ2-1,TRBD1,NA,TRBV3-1/TRBV3-2,CASSQAGQGYNEQFF,TGTGCCAGCAGCCAAGCGGGACAGGGTTACAATGAGCAGTTCTTC
TRBJ1-1,NA,once,TRBV7-8,CASSSTVAATEAFF,TGTGCCAGCAGCTCGACGGTTGCGGCCACTGAAGCTTTCTTT
TRBJ1-1,NA,NA,TRBV28,CASSLIRGRGRGTTLTRWFF,TGTGCCAGCAGTTTGATTAGGGGCAGGGGTCGAGGGACCACCCTTACTCGGTGGTTCTTT
TRBJ2-3,TRBD1,NA,TRBV7-2,CASSPWTGATDTQYF,TGTGCCAGCAGCCCCTGGACAGGGGCGACAGATACGCAGTATTTT
TRBJ2-7,TRBD1,NA,TRBV11-2,CASSLSTYSHRGSYEQYF,TGTGCCAGCAGCTTATCCACCTACTCACACAGGGGGTCATACGAGCAGTACTTC
TRBJ2-7,NA,NA,TRBV4-2,CASSQAGGNVYEQYF,TGTGCCAGCAGCCAAGCCGGAGGGAACGTCTACGAGCAGTACTTC